This T cell receptor beta chain was recorded in a study of T cells in Graves' hyperthyroidism and ophthalmopathy. Looking at the study overall: The authors collected peripheral blood at initial diagnosis, before any treatment.

From RNA transcripts, TCR beta CDR3 regions were amplified. First-round RT-PCR of the TCR CDR3 relied on the HTBI primer set. From the multiplex PCR reads, TCRdb called clonotypes with MiXCR, one entry per CDR3 protein. The sample shows roughly 260,000 distinct CDR3 sequences, 14% to 15% of them seen only once. This clonotype appeared many times. Specimen: blood. The receptor comes from a woman aged 40 to 49 with Graves' hyperthyroidism that later progressed to Graves' ophthalmopathy.

As DNA, the CDR3 is TGTGCCAGCAGTTTACGACAGGGCGCCGGTGCTTTCTTT. It specifies CASSLRQGAGAFF. The chain carries TRBV12-3 or TRBV12-4 and TRBJ1-1; 7 positions agree with TRBD1. CDR3 length equals 13 residues. Trimming at V came to 2 bases and at J to 11 bases, leaving 8 bases not matched to a gene.